This T cell receptor beta chain was captured in a study of identical twins. Carrying unique molecular identifiers, the cDNA also gained a universal primer site through template switching. TCRdb re-derived calls from the 5' RACE reads in MiXCR, one entry per CDR3 protein. The sample contains 650,000 to 750,000 distinct CDR3 sequences, approximately 21% of which appear only once. Trimming removed 0 bases from V and 4 bases from J; junction bases left unmatched: 7. Germline CDR1 SGHDT, CDR2 YYEEEE. This CDR3 is 16 amino acids long. A further study also used this sample, focusing on T cells expressing NK-cell markers. From that report: Repertoire data for TCR beta were derived from sorted T cells (CD3+CD56+NKG2C+, CD3+CD56+NKG2C- and CD3+CD56-NKG2C+). NKG2C+ dominant clonotype frequencies in six donors were about 1.0-8% of CD8+ T cells.

The chain uses TRBV5-6 and TRBJ2-4; 7 nucleotides agree with TRBD1. The sample consisted of PBMCs. The sequence came from a woman younger than 35 in good health. As DNA, the CDR3 is TGTGCCAGCAGCTTGGCCACAGGGGCCCTGAAAAACATTCAGTACTTC. It specifies CASSLATGALKNIQYF.